This TCR beta chain stems from a study of blood T cell repertoires in COVID-19. Study-wide background: From T cells, B-cell-depleted T cells, or PBMCs came the material, which was cDNA or gDNA.

Profiled with immunoSEQ multiplex PCR; TCRdb holds only in-frame clones, not every one. The sample includes more than 150,000 clones, 75% to 85% of them seen just once. The germline CDR1 and CDR2 sequences are MDHEN and SYDVKM. V was cut by 2 bases and J by 0 bases, with 8 bases left in between. This CDR3 is 15 amino acids long. The chain is built from TRBV28 and TRBJ1-5, with D unresolved. The clonotype originates from a man between 60 and 75 years old with acute or convalescent COVID-19. Sequencing input: peripheral blood. CDR3 in amino acids: CASSLGGNSNQPQHF. The CDR3 DNA reads as TGTGCCAGCAGTTTAGGCGGAAATAGCAATCAGCCCCAGCATTTT.